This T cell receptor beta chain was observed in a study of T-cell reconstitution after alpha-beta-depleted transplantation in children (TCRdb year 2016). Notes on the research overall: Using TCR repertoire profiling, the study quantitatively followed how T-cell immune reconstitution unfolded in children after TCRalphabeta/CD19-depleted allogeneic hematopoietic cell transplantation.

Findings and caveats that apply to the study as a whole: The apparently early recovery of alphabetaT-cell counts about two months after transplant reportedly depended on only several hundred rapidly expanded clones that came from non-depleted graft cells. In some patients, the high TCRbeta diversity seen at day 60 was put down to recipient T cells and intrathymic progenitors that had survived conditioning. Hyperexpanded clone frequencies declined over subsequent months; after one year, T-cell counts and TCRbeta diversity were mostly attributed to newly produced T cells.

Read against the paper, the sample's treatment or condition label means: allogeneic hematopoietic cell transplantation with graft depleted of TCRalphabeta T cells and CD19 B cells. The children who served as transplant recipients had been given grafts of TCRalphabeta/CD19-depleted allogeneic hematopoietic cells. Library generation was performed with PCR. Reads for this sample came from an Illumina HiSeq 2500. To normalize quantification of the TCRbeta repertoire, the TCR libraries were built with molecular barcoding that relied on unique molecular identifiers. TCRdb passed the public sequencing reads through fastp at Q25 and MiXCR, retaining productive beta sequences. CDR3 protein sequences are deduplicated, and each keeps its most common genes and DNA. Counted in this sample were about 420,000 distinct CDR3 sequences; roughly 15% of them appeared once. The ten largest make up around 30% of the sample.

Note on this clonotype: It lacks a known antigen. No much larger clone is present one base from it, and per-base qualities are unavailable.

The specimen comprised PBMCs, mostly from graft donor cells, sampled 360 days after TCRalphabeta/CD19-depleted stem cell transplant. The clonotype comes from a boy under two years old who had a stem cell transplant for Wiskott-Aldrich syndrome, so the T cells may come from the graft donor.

The DNA is as follows: TGTGCCAGCAGCTTAGTGTTGGGAGCGAACACCGGGGAGCTGTTTTTT. It translates to CASSLVLGANTGELFF. Rearrangement joined TRBV11-2 to TRBJ2-2; a tentative D match to TRBD2 spans 5 bases. The germline ends are 9 bases apart after V is trimmed by 1 base and J by 0 bases. The CDR3 covers 16 residues, taking in both the cysteine and the phenylalanine. The CDR3 DNA has 48 bases and is translated from base 1. Taken from the germline V gene, the CDR1 and CDR2 loops are SGHAT and FQNNGV.